One sample yielded the 20 T cell receptor beta chains listed below, sequenced in a study of T cell repertoires in cytomegalovirus infection. Their target antigens are unknown. TCRdb re-called the reads with MiXCR, one entry per CDR3 protein. The sample has hundreds of thousands of distinct CDR3 sequences; roughly 36% are singletons. Here the sequenced sample was cultured PBMCs, taken from culture after CMV antigen stimulation. These receptors were taken from a human donor in good health (CMV status not recorded). Some clones in this sample may be carry-over from other donors' samples.

This clonotype was counted only a few times. V usage is TRBV12-3 or TRBV12-4 and J usage is TRBJ2-3; 7 bases are shared with TRBD1. The junction had 4 bases not matched to a gene; V was cut back by 6 bases and J by 4 bases. The CDR3 extends over 13 amino acids. The CDR3 DNA reads as TGTGCCAGCAGACGACAGGGCCCAGATACGCAGTATTTT. As protein: CASRRQGPDTQYF.

V is TRBV4-1 and J is TRBJ2-5; 9 bases fit TRBD2. Germline V gene lookup returns CDR1 MGHRA and CDR2 YSYEKL. The ends lost 0 bases at V and 4 bases at J; junction bases unmatched: 15. The CDR3 contains 19 residues. CDR3 nucleotide sequence: TGCGCCAGCAGCCAAGATCCTCCCCCGGGACTAGCCGGTGTAGAGACCCAGTACTTC. Its protein product is CASSQDPPPGLAGVETQYF.

This clonotype was seen a few times. V gene TRBV18 combines with J gene TRBJ2-7; no clear D gene. CDR1 and CDR2 (germline): KGHSH, LQKENI. The CDR3 has 14 residues. V lost 6 bases to trimming and J lost 3 bases, with 15 bases between them. The CDR3 sequence is CASSPETLNYEQYF. The CDR3 DNA reads TGTGCCAGCTCCCCTGAGACCCTCAACTACGAGCAGTACTTC.

The chain couples TRBV7-4 to TRBJ2-3, with TRBD2 matching 11 bases. The CDR3 spans 17 residues. Per the germline V gene, CDR1 is SGHVT and CDR2 is SQSDAQ. Trimming at V came to 5 bases and at J to 7 bases, leaving 14 bases not matched to a gene. The CDR3 DNA reads as TGTGCCAGCAGCCCCATAGCGGGGGGGCCAGTAGTGTATACGCAGTATTTT. This codes for CASSPIAGGPVVYTQYF. The full variable domain, with the rest looked up from reference TRBV7-4 and TRBJ2-3, is GAGVSQSPRYKVAKRGRDVALRCDSISGHVTLYWYRQTLGQGSEVLTYSQSDAQRDKSGRPSGRFSAERPERSVSTLKIQRTEQGDSAVYLCASSPIAGGPVVYTQYFGPGTRLTVL.

This chain links TRBV20-1 with TRBJ1-4; D unclear. The V end lost 3 bases, the J end lost 6 bases, and 11 bases lay between the germline ends. CDR1 and CDR2 from the germline V gene are DFQATT and SNEGSKA (reference sequence). The CDR3 has 13 amino acids. The CDR3 is CSASHGGDEKLFF. CDR3 DNA sequence: TGCAGTGCTAGTCACGGAGGAGATGAAAAACTGTTTTTT.

This rearrangement joins TRBV5-6 to TRBJ1-2; TRBD1 might be the D (5 bases). The CDR3 consists of 16 residues. Trimming cost V 4 bases and J 2 bases, with 18 bases left between them. CDR1 is SGHDT and CDR2 is YYEEEE in the germline V gene. CDR3 region: CASSRGLGATNYGYTF. The CDR3 DNA is TGTGCCAGCAGCCGGGGGTTGGGAGCCACCAACTATGGCTACACCTTC.

This clonotype was counted ten times or more. The rearrangement joins TRBV7-2 to TRBJ2-5, with a weak D call TRBD1 (6 bases). The CDR3 runs to 18 residues. V was clipped by 1 base and J by 1 base, with 19 bases between them. CDR1 is SGHTA, CDR2 FQGNSA, per germline. The CDR3 is CASSLGAPTGSSQETQYF. Here the CDR3 DNA reads TGTGCCAGCAGCTTAGGGGCCCCGACAGGCTCCAGCCAAGAGACCCAGTACTTC.

As DNA, the CDR3 is TGCAGTGCTAGAGACCCTTCCGGACGCAACAATGAGCAGTTCTTC. Translating gives CSARDPSGRNNEQFF. The chain joins TRBV20-1 to TRBJ2-1; D unresolved. This CDR3 has 15 amino acids. V was clipped by 0 bases and J by 5 bases, with 14 bases between them. CDR1 is DFQATT, CDR2 SNEGSKA, per germline (reference sequence).

In this sample, this clonotype turned up many times. The rearrangement uses TRBV7-8 and TRBJ2-3, with 8 bases aligning to TRBD2. V lost 4 bases and J lost 0; bases outside the gene matches: 3. This CDR3 has 15 residues. Per germline, CDR1 SGHVS and CDR2 FQNEAQ. DNA of the CDR3: TGTGCCAGCAGCTCCCGGGGGGGTAGCACAGATACGCAGTATTTT. Encoded protein: CASSSRGGSTDTQYF.

This clonotype occurred a few times. This rearrangement joins TRBV6-1 to TRBJ2-1; TRBD2 aligns across 7 bases. Trimming took 5 bases from V and 7 from J; bases not matched to a gene: 5. Germline V gives CDR1 MNHNS, CDR2 SASEGT. CDR3 size: 13 residues. CDR3 in DNA: TGTGCCAGCAGTCCCCGGGGGGTTAATGAGCAGTTCTTC. The encoded protein is CASSPRGVNEQFF.

This clonotype was seen a few times. This chain's CDR3 is CASSYRQGNTIYF. Written as DNA, the CDR3 is TGTGCCAGCAGTTACCGACAGGGAAACACCATATATTTT. The chain has TRBV6-5 and TRBJ1-3; D might be TRBD1 (5 bases). The V gene lost 2 bases and the J gene lost 4 bases, with 6 bases spanning the gap. The V gene's germline CDR1 is MNHEY and CDR2 SVGAGI. The CDR3 has 13 amino acids.

The V gene is TRBV28, the J gene TRBJ2-7; D ambiguous. Germline V gives CDR1 MDHEN, CDR2 SYDVKM. CDR3 length: 12 residues. Trimming left V 6 bases short and J 3 bases short, with 9 bases between. The CDR3 is CASSLVNYEQYF. CDR3 bases: TGTGCCAGCAGCCTTGTAAACTACGAGCAGTACTTC.

The V gene is TRBV11-3, the J gene TRBJ2-7; D unclear. Germline CDR1 SGHNT, CDR2 YENEEA. The CDR3 is made up of 13 amino acids. V was cut by 0 bases and J by 8 bases, with 11 bases left in between. The CDR3 spells CASSLEGGTKQYF. The CDR3 nucleotides are TGTGCCAGCAGCTTAGAGGGTGGAACTAAGCAGTACTTC. Looking up the rest from reference TRBV11-3 and TRBJ2-7 gives the full variable domain: EAGVVQSPRYKIIEKKQPVAFWCNPISGHNTLYWYLQNLGQGPELLIRYENEEAVDDSQLPKDRFSAERLKGVDSTLKIQPAELGDSAVYLCASSLEGGTKQYFGPGTRLTVT.

The rearrangement joins TRBV15 to TRBJ2-1; TRBD2 aligns across 9 bases. J gave up 4 bases and V 1 base, and 5 bases lay outside the gene matches. Germline CDR1 LNHNV, CDR2 YYDKDF (reference sequence). The CDR3 consists of 16 residues. CDR3 region: CATSRGGSGSYNEQFF. CDR3 bases: TGTGCCACCAGCAGAGGGGGTAGCGGGAGTTACAATGAGCAGTTCTTC.

This clonotype was counted many times. V and J are TRBV6-6 and TRBJ1-1; no definite D call. Germline V CDR1 and CDR2: MNHNY, SVGAGI (reference sequence). V was shortened by 0 bases and J by 1 base, with 6 bases between the two germline ends. CDR3 length: 14 residues. CDR3 loop: CASSYSAGNTEAFF. Here the CDR3 DNA reads TGTGCCAGCAGTTACTCTGCCGGGAACACTGAAGCTTTCTTT.

This chain joins TRBV2 and TRBJ2-3; TRBD1 matches at 10 bases. This CDR3 is 14 amino acids long. The V gene end was trimmed by 6 bases and the J gene end by 4 bases; junction bases not matched to a gene: 4. CDR1 is SNHLY and CDR2 is FYNNEI in the germline V gene. In DNA form, the CDR3 reads TGTGCCAGCAGGCGACAGGGGGCGTCAGATACGCAGTATTTT. Protein sequence: CASRRQGASDTQYF.

This clonotype was seen more than once but under ten times. In nucleotides, the CDR3 is TGTGCCAGCAGCCCCGCCCAGTACACTGAAGCTTTCTTT. Translation gives CASSPAQYTEAFF. The chain carries TRBV12-3 or TRBV12-4 and TRBJ1-1; D uncertain. The CDR3 loop spans 13 amino acids. The V end lost 6 bases, the J end lost 3 bases, and 11 bases lay between the germline ends.

CDR3 amino acids: CATSRGAGLNTEAFF. The CDR3 DNA follows: TGTGCCACCAGCAGAGGTGCAGGGTTGAACACTGAAGCTTTCTTT. This chain uses TRBV15 with TRBJ1-1, with D perhaps TRBD1 (5 bases). The CDR3 loop spans 15 amino acids. V was shortened by 1 base and J by 0 bases, with 9 bases between the two germline ends. Germline CDR1 and CDR2: LNHNV and YYDKDF (reference sequence). Together with reference TRBV15 and TRBJ1-1, the CDR3 gives the full variable domain: DAMVIQNPRYQVTQFGKPVTLSCSQTLNHNVMYWYQQKSSQAPKLLFHYYDKDFNNEADTPDNFQSRRPNTSFCFLDIRSPGLGDTAMYLCATSRGAGLNTEAFFGQGTRLTVV.

The J gene is TRBJ2-3, the V gene TRBV12-5, with 9 bases fitting TRBD1. The CDR3 contains 17 residues. V dropped 2 bases and J dropped 4; count of bases not matched to a gene: 10. Per germline, CDR1 LGHNT and CDR2 FRNRAP. The CDR3 DNA reads TGTGCTAGTGGTTTGCCTCCCGGGACAGGGAGGGCAGATACGCAGTATTTT. Translated: CASGLPPGTGRADTQYF.

The gene calls are TRBV12-5 and TRBJ1-1; D is unresolved. The CDR3 consists of 12 residues. V was shortened by 5 bases and J by 5 bases, with 9 bases between the two germline ends. Germline V CDR1 and CDR2: LGHNT, FRNRAP. For the CDR3, the DNA is TGTGCTAGTGGTCCCCAATGGACTGAAGCTTTCTTT. This gives the protein CASGPQWTEAFF.